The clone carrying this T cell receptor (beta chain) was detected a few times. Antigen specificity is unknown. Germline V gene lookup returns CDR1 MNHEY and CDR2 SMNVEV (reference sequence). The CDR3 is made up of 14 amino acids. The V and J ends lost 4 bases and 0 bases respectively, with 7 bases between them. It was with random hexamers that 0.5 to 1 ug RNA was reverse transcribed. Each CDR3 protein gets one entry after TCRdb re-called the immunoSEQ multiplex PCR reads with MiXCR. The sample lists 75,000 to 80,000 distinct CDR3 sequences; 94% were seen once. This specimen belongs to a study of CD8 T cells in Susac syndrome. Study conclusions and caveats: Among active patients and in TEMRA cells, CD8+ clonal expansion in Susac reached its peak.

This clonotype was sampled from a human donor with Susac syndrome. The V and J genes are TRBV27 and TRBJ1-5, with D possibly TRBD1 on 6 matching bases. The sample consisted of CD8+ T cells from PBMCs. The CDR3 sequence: CASSSTGSNQPQHF. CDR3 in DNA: TGTGCCAGCAGTTCGACAGGTAGCAATCAGCCCCAGCATTTT.